This TCR beta chain was captured by sequencing in a study of blood T cell repertoires in COVID-19 (dated by TCRdb to the early 2020s). Regarding the research as a whole: Samples covering the acute and convalescent phases of COVID-19 were provided by collaborators in the United States, Italy and Spain. The prospective study material was composed of cDNA or gDNA derived from T cells, B-cell-depleted T cells, or PBMCs. The dataset comprised deeply sampled blood TCRbeta repertoires from subjects exposed to, actively infected with, or recovered from COVID-19. The repertoires were released in a freely available public database intended as a resource for research on the immune response to SARS-CoV-2. Samples came from the ongoing ImmuneRACE study (first 160 participants) plus 1,254 subjects from 6 global collaborators. Nearly every sample came with metadata listing a de-identified subject ID, COVID-19 status, age in years and sex. HLA class I and class II types, where available, came from metadata supplied by the sample provider rather than from assay-based typing.

Another Seattle source contributed samples from volunteer blood donors who had recovered from COVID-19. Each collaborating institution followed its own protocols to collect whole blood in K2EDTA tubes. For TCRbeta analysis, collaborators shipped samples in one of three forms: frozen whole blood, isolated PBMCs, or DNA extracted from either of those sample types. The CDR3 numbers 12 residues from cysteine through phenylalanine. The CDR3 DNA has 36 bases and is translated from base 1. Trimming takes 3 bases from V and 6 bases from J, and the germline ends sit 8 bases apart. The CDR1 and CDR2 encoded by the germline V gene are SQVTM and ANQGSEA. Points on this clone: Its antigen is still unknown. Per-base quality was not reported, and no clone a single base away is much larger than it.

What the study reported, not specific to this receptor: The amount of clinical and demographic metadata varied by source and participant and was provided uncurated.

TCRbeta CDR3 regions were amplified from genomic DNA using the immunoSEQ Assay, a bias-controlled multiplex PCR. On the authors' methods: The number of nucleated cells in each sample was estimated by amplification of reference gene primers within the assay. To quantify the absolute abundance of each unique TCRbeta CDR3 rearrangement, sequence reads were collapsed and filtered. For each sample, productive Simpson clonality was calculated by taking the square root of Simpson's diversity index across productive rearrangements. What TCRdb holds here is the immuneACCESS table cut down to in-frame rearrangements. Part of the clones is not present; checked against another copy, under half of the missing clones reflect an unresolved V gene, and the others are unexplained. V, J and clone size were drawn from that table, and D and trimming were deduced from the DNA. The sample table shows under 200,000 clones, and 84% are seen once. The ten largest clones represent 6% to 9% of the sample.

The chain is encoded by TRBV29-1 joined to TRBJ2-2; no D segment can be confidently identified. The material sequenced was peripheral blood. The sequence came from a man aged 40-50 years who had recovered from COVID-19. The nucleotide sequence is TGCAGCGTTGAGTTTGCAGCCGGGGAGCTGTTTTTT. This sequence encodes CSVEFAAGELFF.